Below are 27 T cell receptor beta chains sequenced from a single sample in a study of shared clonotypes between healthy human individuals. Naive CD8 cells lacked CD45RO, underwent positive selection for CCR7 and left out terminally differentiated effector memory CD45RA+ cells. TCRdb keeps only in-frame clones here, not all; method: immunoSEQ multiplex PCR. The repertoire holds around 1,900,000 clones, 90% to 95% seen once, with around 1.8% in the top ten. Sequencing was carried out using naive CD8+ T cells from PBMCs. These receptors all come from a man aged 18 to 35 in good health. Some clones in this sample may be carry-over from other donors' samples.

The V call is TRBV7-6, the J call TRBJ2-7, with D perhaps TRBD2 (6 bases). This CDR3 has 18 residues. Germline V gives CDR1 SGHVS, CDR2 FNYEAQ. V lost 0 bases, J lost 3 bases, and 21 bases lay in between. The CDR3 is CASSLAAPPLRESYEQYF. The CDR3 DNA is TGTGCCAGCAGCTTAGCGGCCCCCCCACTACGGGAGAGCTACGAGCAGTACTTC.

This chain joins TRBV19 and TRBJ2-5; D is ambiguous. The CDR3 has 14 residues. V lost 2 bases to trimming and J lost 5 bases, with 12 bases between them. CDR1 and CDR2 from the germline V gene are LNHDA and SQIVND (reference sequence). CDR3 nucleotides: TGTGCCAGTAGTATATCTCACCCCGGGGAGACCCAGTACTTC. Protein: CASSISHPGETQYF.

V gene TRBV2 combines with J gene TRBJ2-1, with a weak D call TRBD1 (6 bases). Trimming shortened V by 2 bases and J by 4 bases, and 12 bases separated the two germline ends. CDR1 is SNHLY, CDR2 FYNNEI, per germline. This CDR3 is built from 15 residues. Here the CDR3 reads CASSESPGVYNEQFF. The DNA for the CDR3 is TGTGCCAGCAGTGAATCACCAGGGGTGTACAATGAGCAGTTCTTC.

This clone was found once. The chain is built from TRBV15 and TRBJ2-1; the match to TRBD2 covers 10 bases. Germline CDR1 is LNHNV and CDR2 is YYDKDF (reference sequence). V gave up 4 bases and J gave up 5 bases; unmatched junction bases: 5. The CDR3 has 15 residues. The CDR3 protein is CATSITSGRDNEQFF. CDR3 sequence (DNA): TGTGCCACCAGCATAACCAGCGGGAGGGACAATGAGCAGTTCTTC.

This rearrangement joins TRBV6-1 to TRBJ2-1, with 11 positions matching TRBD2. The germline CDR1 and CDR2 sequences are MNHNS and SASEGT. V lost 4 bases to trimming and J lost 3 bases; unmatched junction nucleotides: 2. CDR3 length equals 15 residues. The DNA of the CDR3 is TGTGCCAGCAGTGTAACTAGCGGGGGCTACAATGAGCAGTTCTTC. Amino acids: CASSVTSGGYNEQFF.

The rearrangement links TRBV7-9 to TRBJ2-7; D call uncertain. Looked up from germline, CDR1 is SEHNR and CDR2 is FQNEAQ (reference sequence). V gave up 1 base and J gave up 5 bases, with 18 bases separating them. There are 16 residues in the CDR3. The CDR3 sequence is CASSLGASPQENEQYF. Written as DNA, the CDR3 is TGTGCCAGCAGCTTAGGAGCCAGCCCTCAGGAAAACGAGCAGTACTTC.

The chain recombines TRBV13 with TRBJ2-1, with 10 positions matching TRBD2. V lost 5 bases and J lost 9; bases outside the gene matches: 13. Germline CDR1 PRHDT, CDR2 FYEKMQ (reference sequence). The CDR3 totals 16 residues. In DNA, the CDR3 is TGTGCCAGCAGCCAGTCCGGACTAGCGGACACTATTGAGCAGTTCTTC. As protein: CASSQSGLADTIEQFF. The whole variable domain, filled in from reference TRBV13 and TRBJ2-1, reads AAGVIQSPRHLIKEKRETATLKCYPIPRHDTVYWYQQGPGQDPQFLISFYEKMQSDKGSIPDRFSAQQFSDYHSELNMSSLELGDSALYFCASSQSGLADTIEQFFGPGTRLTVL.

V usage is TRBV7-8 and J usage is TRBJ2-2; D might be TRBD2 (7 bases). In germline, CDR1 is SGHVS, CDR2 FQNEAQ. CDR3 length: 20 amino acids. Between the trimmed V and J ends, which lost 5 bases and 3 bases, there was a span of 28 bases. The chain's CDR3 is CASSKRGWASGQRYTGELFF. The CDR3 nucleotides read TGTGCCAGCAGCAAAAGGGGGTGGGCTAGCGGACAGCGGTACACCGGGGAGCTGTTTTTT.

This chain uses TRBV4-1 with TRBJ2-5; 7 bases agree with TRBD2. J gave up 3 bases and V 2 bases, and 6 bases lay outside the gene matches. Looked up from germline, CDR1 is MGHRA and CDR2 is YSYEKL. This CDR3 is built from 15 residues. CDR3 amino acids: CASSQRLAEKETQYF. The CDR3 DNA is TGCGCCAGCAGCCAAAGGCTAGCGGAGAAAGAGACCCAGTACTTC.

Here the CDR3 reads CASSPLLSSPSTDTQYF. The CDR3 coding sequence is TGTGCCAGCAGTCCCCTGCTGAGTTCGCCTAGCACAGATACGCAGTATTTT. This rearrangement joins TRBV28 to TRBJ2-3; D is uncertain. This CDR3 comprises 17 residues. The germline V and J ends were trimmed by 5 bases and 0 bases, with 18 bases remaining between them. Germline values: CDR1 MDHEN, CDR2 SYDVKM.

Here the CDR3 DNA reads TGTGCCAGCAGCTTAGGGTCAGGGTACTACGAGCAGTACTTC. This codes for CASSLGSGYYEQYF. This sequence joins TRBV7-9 and TRBJ2-7, with D tentatively TRBD1 (5 bases). Trimming cost V 1 base and J 3 bases, with 10 bases left between them. There are 14 residues in the CDR3. The germline CDR1 and CDR2 sequences are SEHNR and FQNEAQ (reference sequence).

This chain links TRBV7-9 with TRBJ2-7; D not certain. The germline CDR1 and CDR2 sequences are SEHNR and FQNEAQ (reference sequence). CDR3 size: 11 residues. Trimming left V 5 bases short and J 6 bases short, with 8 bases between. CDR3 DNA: TGTGCCAGCAGCCCCATCTTCGAGCAGTACTTC. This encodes CASSPIFEQYF.

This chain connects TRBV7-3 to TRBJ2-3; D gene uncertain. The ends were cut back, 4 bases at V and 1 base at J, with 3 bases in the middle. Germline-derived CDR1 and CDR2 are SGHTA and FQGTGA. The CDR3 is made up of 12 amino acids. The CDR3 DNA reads TGTGCCAGCAGCTGGGGCACAGATACGCAGTATTTT. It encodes CASSWGTDTQYF.

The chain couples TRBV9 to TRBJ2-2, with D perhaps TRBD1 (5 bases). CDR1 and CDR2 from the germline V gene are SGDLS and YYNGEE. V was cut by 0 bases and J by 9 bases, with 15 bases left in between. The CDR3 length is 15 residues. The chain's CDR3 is CASSVASLQGRELFF. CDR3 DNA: TGTGCCAGCAGCGTAGCTTCACTGCAGGGTCGGGAGCTGTTTTTT. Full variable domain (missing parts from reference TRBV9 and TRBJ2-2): DSGVTQTPKHLITATGQRVTLRCSPRSGDLSVYWYQQSLDQGLQFLIQYYNGEERAKGNILERFSAQQFPDLHSELNLSSLELGDSALYFCASSVASLQGRELFFGEGSRLTVL.

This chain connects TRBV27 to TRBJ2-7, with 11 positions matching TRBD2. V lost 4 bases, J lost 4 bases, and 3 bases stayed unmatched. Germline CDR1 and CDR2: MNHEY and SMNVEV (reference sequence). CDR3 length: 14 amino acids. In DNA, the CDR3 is TGTGCCAGCAGTTCCTCTAGCGGGAGGTACGAGCAGTACTTC. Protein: CASSSSSGRYEQYF.

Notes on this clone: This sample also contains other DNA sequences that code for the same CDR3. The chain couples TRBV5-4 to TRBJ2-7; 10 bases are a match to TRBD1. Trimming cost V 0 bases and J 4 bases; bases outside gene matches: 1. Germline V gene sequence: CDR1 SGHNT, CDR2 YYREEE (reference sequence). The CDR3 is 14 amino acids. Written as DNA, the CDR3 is TGTGCCAGCAGCTTGGGACAGGGGGCTTACGAGCAGTACTTC. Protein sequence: CASSLGQGAYEQYF.

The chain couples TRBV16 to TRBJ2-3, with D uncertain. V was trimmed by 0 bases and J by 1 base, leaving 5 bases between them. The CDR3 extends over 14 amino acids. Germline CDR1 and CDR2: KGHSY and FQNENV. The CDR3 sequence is CASSQSVGTDTQYF. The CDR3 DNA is TGTGCCAGCAGCCAATCGGTGGGCACAGATACGCAGTATTTT.

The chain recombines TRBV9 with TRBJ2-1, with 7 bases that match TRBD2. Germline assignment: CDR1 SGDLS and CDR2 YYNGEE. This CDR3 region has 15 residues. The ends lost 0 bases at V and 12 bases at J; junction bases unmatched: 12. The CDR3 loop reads CASSVGSKGASGQFF. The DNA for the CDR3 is TGTGCCAGCAGCGTAGGCTCAAAAGGGGCTAGCGGGCAGTTCTTC.

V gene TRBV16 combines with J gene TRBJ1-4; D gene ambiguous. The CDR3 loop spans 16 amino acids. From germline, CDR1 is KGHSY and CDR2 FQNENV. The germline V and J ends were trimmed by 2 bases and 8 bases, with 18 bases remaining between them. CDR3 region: CASSQGTAGRTEKLFF. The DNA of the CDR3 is TGTGCCAGCAGCCAAGGAACCGCCGGACGTACGGAAAAACTGTTTTTT.

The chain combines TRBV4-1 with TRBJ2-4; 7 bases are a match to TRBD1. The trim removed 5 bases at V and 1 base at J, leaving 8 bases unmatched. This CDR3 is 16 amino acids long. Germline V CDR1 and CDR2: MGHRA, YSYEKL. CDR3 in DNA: TGCGCCAGCAGCTCCCTAACAGGGGTGGCCAAAAACATTCAGTACTTC. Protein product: CASSSLTGVAKNIQYF.

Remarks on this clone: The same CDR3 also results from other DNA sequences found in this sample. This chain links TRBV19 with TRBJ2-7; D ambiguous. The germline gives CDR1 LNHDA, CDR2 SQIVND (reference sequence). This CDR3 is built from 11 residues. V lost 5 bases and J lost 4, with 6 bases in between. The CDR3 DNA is TGTGCCAGTAGTCTAGGTTACGAGCAGTACTTC. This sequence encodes CASSLGYEQYF.

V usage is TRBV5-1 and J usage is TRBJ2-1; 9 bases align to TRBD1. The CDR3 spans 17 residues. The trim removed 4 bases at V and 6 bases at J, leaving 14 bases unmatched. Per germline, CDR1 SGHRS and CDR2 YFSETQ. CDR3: CASSPFLDRGISNEQFF. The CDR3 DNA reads TGCGCCAGCAGCCCTTTCCTGGACAGGGGAATCAGCAATGAGCAGTTCTTC.

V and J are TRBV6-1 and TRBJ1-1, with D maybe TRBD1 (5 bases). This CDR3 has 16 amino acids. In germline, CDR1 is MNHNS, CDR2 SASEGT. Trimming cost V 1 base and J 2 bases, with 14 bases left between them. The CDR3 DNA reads TGTGCCAGCAGTGAAGGGGTCTGGGGCACAAACACTGAAGCTTTCTTT. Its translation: CASSEGVWGTNTEAFF.

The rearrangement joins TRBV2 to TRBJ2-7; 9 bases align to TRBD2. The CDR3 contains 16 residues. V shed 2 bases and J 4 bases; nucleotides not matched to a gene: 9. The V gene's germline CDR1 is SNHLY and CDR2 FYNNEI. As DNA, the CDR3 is TGTGCCAGCAGTGAATCTTTAGCGGGAGTGGGGTACGAGCAGTACTTC. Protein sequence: CASSESLAGVGYEQYF. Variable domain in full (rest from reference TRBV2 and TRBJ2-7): EPEVTQTPSHQVTQMGQEVILRCVPISNHLYFYWYRQILGQKVEFLVSFYNNEISEKSEIFDDQFSVERPDGSNFTLKIRSTKLEDSAMYFCASSESLAGVGYEQYFGPGTRLTVT.

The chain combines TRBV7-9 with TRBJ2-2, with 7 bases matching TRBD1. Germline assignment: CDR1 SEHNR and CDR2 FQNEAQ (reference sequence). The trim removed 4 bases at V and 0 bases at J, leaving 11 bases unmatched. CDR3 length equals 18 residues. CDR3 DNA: TGTGCCAGCAGCTCGGGTCCGGGGACAGAGCCGAACACCGGGGAGCTGTTTTTT. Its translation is CASSSGPGTEPNTGELFF.

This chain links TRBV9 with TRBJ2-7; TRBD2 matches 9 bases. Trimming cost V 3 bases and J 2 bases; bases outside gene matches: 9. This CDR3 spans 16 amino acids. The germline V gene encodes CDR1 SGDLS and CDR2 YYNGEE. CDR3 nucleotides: TGTGCCAGCAGCGCCCGCGAGGCGGGGGGGACCTACGAGCAGTACTTC. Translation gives CASSAREAGGTYEQYF.

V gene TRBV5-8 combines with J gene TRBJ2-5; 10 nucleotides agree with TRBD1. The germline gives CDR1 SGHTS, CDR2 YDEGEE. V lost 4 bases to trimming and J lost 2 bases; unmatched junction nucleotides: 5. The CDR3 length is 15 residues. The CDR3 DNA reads TGTGCCAGCAGCGTAGGGACAGGGGCGCAAGAGACCCAGTACTTC. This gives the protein CASSVGTGAQETQYF.